This T cell receptor beta chain was sequenced during a study of human T cells and chemical hapten exposure. Study-wide results and caveats: The study found that PT1 expanded TCR counts correlated positively with patch test score. DPC sensitization did not alter TCRs above 1 in 1000 frequency.

Time point here: patch test 3, about 24 weeks after DPC sensitization. Specified treatment: therapeutic diphenylcyclopropenone sensitization with weekly scalp DPC. This clonotype was counted at least ten times. Its specificity is not known. Individual cDNA molecules received unique molecular identifiers in the library. From the RACE reads, TCRdb called clonotypes with MiXCR, one entry per CDR3 protein. The sample holds about 84,000 distinct CDR3 sequences, less than 14% seen once. This CDR3 contains 15 residues. CDR1 LNHDA and CDR2 SQIVND come from the germline V gene (reference sequence). V was pared by 5 bases and J by 0 bases, with 5 bases of the junction left unmatched.

The sequence was collected from a woman in her forties or fifties with alopecia areata. Some clones in this sample may be carry-over from other donors' samples. The chain uses TRBV19 and TRBJ2-7; TRBD1 matches at 9 bases. Sequencing used whole blood, obtained in connection with sensitization to the hapten diphenylcyclopropenone (DPC). The CDR3: CASSFGQGSSYEQYF. The CDR3 DNA reads as TGTGCCAGTAGTTTCGGACAGGGGAGCTCCTACGAGCAGTACTTC.